This TCR beta chain was recorded in a study of T cell responses to AZD1222 COVID-19 vaccine. This clone was counted once. Some clones are missing from TCRdb's copy, which holds only in-frame ones; the method was immunoSEQ multiplex PCR. Of 150,000 or so clones listed, 92% are singletons. The sequences come from peripheral blood, collected 28 days after the second AZD1222 dose. The receptor comes from an adult who received the AZD1222 COVID-19 vaccine.

The CDR3 sequence is CAITPGGNTEAFF. CDR3 in DNA: TGTGCCATCACCCCCGGGGGGAACACTGAAGCTTTCTTT. V usage is TRBV10-3 and J usage is TRBJ1-1; TRBD1 might be the D (5 bases). CDR1 and CDR2 from the germline V gene are ENHRY and SYGVKD. Trimming cost V 7 bases and J 1 base, with 10 bases left between them. The CDR3 has 13 amino acids.